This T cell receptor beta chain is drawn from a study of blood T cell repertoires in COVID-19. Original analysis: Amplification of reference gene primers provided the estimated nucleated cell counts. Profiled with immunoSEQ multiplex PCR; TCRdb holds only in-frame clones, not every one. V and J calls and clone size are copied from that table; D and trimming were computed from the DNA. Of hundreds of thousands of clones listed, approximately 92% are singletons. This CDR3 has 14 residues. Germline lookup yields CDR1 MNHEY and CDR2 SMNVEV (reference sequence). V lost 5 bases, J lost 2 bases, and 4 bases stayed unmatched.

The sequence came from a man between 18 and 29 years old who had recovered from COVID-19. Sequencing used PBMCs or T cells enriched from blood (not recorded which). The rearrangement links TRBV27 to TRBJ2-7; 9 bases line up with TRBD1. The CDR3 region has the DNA TGTGCCAGCAGTCGACAGGGGGGCGCCTACGAGCAGTACTTC. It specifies CASSRQGGAYEQYF.